These 11 T cell receptor beta chains were all obtained from the same sample, sequenced in a study of early T cells in non-severe SARS-CoV-2 infection. TCRdb re-derived calls from the 5' RACE reads in MiXCR, one entry per CDR3 protein. The sample includes under 85,000 distinct CDR3 sequences, about 13% of them seen just once. Input material: whole blood. Receptors originate from an adult who was a healthcare worker with PCR-confirmed SARS-CoV-2 infection or an uninfected control (not recorded which).

The chain is built from TRBV20-1 and TRBJ2-3; the D gene is possibly TRBD2 (6 bases). The germline CDR1 and CDR2 sequences are DFQATT and SNEGSKA (reference sequence). Trimming cost V 6 bases and J 4 bases, with 11 bases left between them. This CDR3 is 12 amino acids long. In nucleotides, the CDR3 is TGCAGTGCCCTCCCGGGGGCAGATACGCAGTATTTT. The encoded protein is CSALPGADTQYF.

This clonotype was found a few times. The V and J genes are TRBV28 and TRBJ2-7; possibly TRBD1 for D (5 bases). The CDR3 is made up of 13 amino acids. The germline gives CDR1 MDHEN, CDR2 SYDVKM. Trimming cost V 2 bases and J 6 bases, with 11 bases left between them. CDR3 DNA: TGTGCCAGCAGTTTAAAGGTTAGGGGCGAGCAGTACTTC. This gives the protein CASSLKVRGEQYF.

The genes are TRBV7-9 and TRBJ2-7, with 10 nucleotides matching TRBD1. This CDR3 spans 17 amino acids. Germline lookup yields CDR1 SEHNR and CDR2 FQNEAQ (reference sequence). The trim removed 1 base at V and 7 bases at J, leaving 13 bases unmatched. Here the CDR3 reads CASSLVGLRQGAEEQYF. CDR3 coding DNA: TGTGCCAGCAGCTTAGTAGGCCTCCGACAGGGGGCGGAGGAGCAGTACTTC.

The chain links TRBV7-2 to TRBJ2-3; 8 nucleotides align to TRBD2. This CDR3 comprises 15 residues. Germline V CDR1 and CDR2: SGHTA, FQGNSA. The V segment lost 7 bases and the J segment 2 bases; nucleotides outside the gene matches: 8. CDR3 residues: CASNLSGANTDTQYF. For the CDR3, the DNA is TGTGCCAGCAATCTTAGCGGGGCCAACACAGATACGCAGTATTTT.

V usage is TRBV27 and J usage is TRBJ2-4; D might be TRBD2 (6 bases). Trimming took 0 bases from V and 1 from J, leaving 7 bases between them. This CDR3 is built from 15 residues. CDR1 and CDR2 from the germline V gene are MNHEY and SMNVEV (reference sequence). CDR3 sequence (DNA): TGTGCCAGCAGTTTATCGGAGGGGGCCAAAAACATTCAGTACTTC. This gives the protein CASSLSEGAKNIQYF.

This clonotype was found many times. The chain couples TRBV2 to TRBJ1-1; D is ambiguous. The germline V gene has CDR1 SNHLY and CDR2 FYNNEI. This CDR3 has 10 residues. With 6 bases removed from V and 11 bases from J, the gap between germline ends came to 10 bases. In nucleotides, the CDR3 is TGTGCCAGCAGCGGGTTCGTCGCTTTCTTT. Protein product: CASSGFVAFF.

This clonotype was seen a handful of times. The chain has TRBV7-9 and TRBJ2-7; a possible D gene is TRBD2 (6 bases). This CDR3 region has 16 residues. Germline V gene data show CDR1 as SEHNR and CDR2 as FQNEAQ (reference sequence). Deletions cut 3 bases from V and 0 bases from J, with 15 bases between. CDR3 coding DNA: TGTGCCAGCAGCTTCGACCTTAGCGGTCCCTCCTACGAGCAGTACTTC. Its translation: CASSFDLSGPSYEQYF.

Ten or more counts support this clonotype. The chain couples TRBV20-1 to TRBJ2-5, with a possible D match to TRBD2 (5 bases). Germline lookup yields CDR1 DFQATT and CDR2 SNEGSKA (reference sequence). V was clipped by 6 bases and J by 1 base, with 24 bases between them. This CDR3 contains 17 residues. The DNA for the CDR3 is TGCAGTGCACCAAGGGCCGGAGCCGGAGGTTTCCAAGAGACCCAGTACTTC. It translates to CSAPRAGAGGFQETQYF.

This clonotype showed up many times. This rearrangement joins TRBV28 to TRBJ2-7; 8 bases align to TRBD1. V lost 10 bases, J lost 2 bases, and 7 bases stayed unmatched. The CDR3 consists of 13 residues. Germline values: CDR1 MDHEN, CDR2 SYDVKM. The CDR3 is CATVQGGPYEQYF. CDR3 in DNA: TGTGCCACCGTACAGGGGGGCCCCTACGAGCAGTACTTC.

V usage is TRBV7-2 and J usage is TRBJ2-4; D remains unclear. The CDR3 loop spans 14 amino acids. Trimming cost V 6 bases and J 0 bases, with 9 bases left between them. CDR1 is SGHTA and CDR2 is FQGNSA in the germline V gene. CDR3 in amino acids: CASSRTVAKNIQYF. The CDR3 nucleotides are TGTGCCAGCAGTCGGACGGTAGCCAAAAACATTCAGTACTTC.

This clonotype has more than one count but fewer than ten. The chain joins TRBV3-1 to TRBJ2-7, with 10 bases identical to TRBD1. This CDR3 contains 16 residues. Germline values: CDR1 LGHDT, CDR2 YNNKEL (reference sequence). V trimming: 2 bases; J trimming: 3 bases; junction bases outside the gene matches: 7. CDR3 in amino acids: CASSQPWGQGYYEQYF. The CDR3 coding sequence is TGTGCCAGCAGCCAACCTTGGGGACAGGGGTACTACGAGCAGTACTTC.